This T cell receptor beta chain was captured in a study of response to subunit inactivated influenza vaccine. Overall study results and limits: Only a handful of new T cells, the authors suggested, are recruited with each seasonal influenza vaccination.

On this clonotype itself: Antigen specificity is unknown.

TCRdb passed the RT-PCR reads through MiXCR, listing each CDR3 protein once. The sample comprises approximately 490,000 distinct CDR3 sequences, approximately 6.9% of which are singletons, and around 13% rests with the top ten. V was clipped by 5 bases and J by 0 bases; unmatched bases: 7. CDR3 length equals 15 residues. Germline CDR1 and CDR2: DFQATT and SNEGSKA (reference sequence). Sequencing was performed on PBMCs from blood, taken around 25 months after vaccination. This sequence originates from a man aged 50-75 years who received an inactivated influenza vaccine. V and J are TRBV20-1 and TRBJ1-5; the match to TRBD1 covers 7 bases. CDR3 region: CSARDRVYSNQPQHF. CDR3 DNA: TGCAGTGCTCGCGACAGGGTTTATAGCAATCAGCCCCAGCATTTT.